A selection of T cell receptor beta chains follows, all from one sample in a study of blood T cell repertoires in COVID-19. Some clones are missing from TCRdb's copy, which holds only in-frame ones; the method was immunoSEQ multiplex PCR. The repertoire consists of 400,000 to 450,000 clones, with 70% to 90% occurring once and the leading ten covering 1.5% to 1.9%. Source material: peripheral blood. All receptors come from a woman aged 40 to 49 with COVID-19, enrolled during active disease. Each CDR3 is given with its conserved first and last residue. The D gene is left open where the match is weak. Not every row has a clone size; where given, it reads once, few, many or a size class.

V gene: TRBV5-4; J gene: TRBJ1-2; clone size: .; D gene: .; CDR3 protein: CASSLFAGLLGYTF; CDR3 DNA: TGTGCCAGCAGCTTGTTTGCGGGCCTGCTTGGCTACACCTTC
V gene: TRBV9; J gene: TRBJ1-1; clone size: few; D gene: .; CDR3 protein: CASSVGRTNTEAFF; CDR3 DNA: TGTGCCAGCAGCGTAGGCAGAACGAACACTGAAGCTTTCTTT
V gene: TRBV7-3; J gene: TRBJ1-6; clone size: few; D gene: TRBD1; CDR3 protein: CASSLMGQPTSPLHF; CDR3 DNA: TGTGCCAGCAGCTTGATGGGACAGCCAACTTCACCCCTCCACTTT
V gene: TRBV13; J gene: TRBJ2-4; clone size: .; D gene: TRBD1; CDR3 protein: CASSFGQGLGNIQYF; CDR3 DNA: TGTGCCAGCAGCTTCGGACAGGGATTAGGGAACATTCAGTACTTC
V gene: TRBV19; J gene: TRBJ1-2; clone size: .; D gene: TRBD1; CDR3 protein: CASSTGTGINYGYTF; CDR3 DNA: TGTGCCAGTAGTACAGGGACAGGGATTAACTATGGCTACACCTTC
V gene: TRBV18; J gene: TRBJ1-1; clone size: once; D gene: .; CDR3 protein: CASSPQGRSNTEAFF; CDR3 DNA: TGTGCCAGCTCACCCCAGGGCAGATCGAACACTGAAGCTTTCTTT
V gene: TRBV6-5; J gene: TRBJ1-2; clone size: .; D gene: TRBD1; CDR3 protein: CASSRTGRRGYTF; CDR3 DNA: TGTGCCAGCAGCCGGACAGGGCGGAGGGGCTACACCTTC
V gene: TRBV7-2; J gene: TRBJ2-1; clone size: .; D gene: .; CDR3 protein: CASSLGQDHEQFF; CDR3 DNA: TGTGCCAGCAGCCTCGGACAAGACCATGAGCAGTTCTTC
V gene: TRBV2; J gene: TRBJ1-6; clone size: .; D gene: TRBD1; CDR3 protein: CASRGQGIYNSPLHF; CDR3 DNA: TGTGCCAGCCGTGGACAGGGGATCTATAATTCACCCCTCCACTTT
V gene: TRBV7-2; J gene: TRBJ2-5; clone size: .; D gene: .; CDR3 protein: CASSSAGYKEETQYF; CDR3 DNA: TGTGCCAGCAGCTCTGCGGGGTACAAAGAAGAGACCCAGTACTTC
V gene: TRBV5-5; J gene: TRBJ2-7; clone size: .; D gene: TRBD1; CDR3 protein: CASSLVGQGGHEQYF; CDR3 DNA: TGTGCCAGCAGCTTGGTCGGACAGGGGGGCCACGAGCAGTACTTC
V gene: TRBV7-6; J gene: TRBJ2-1; clone size: .; D gene: TRBD1; CDR3 protein: CASSPPTGTAYNEQFF; CDR3 DNA: TGTGCCAGCAGTCCCCCGACCGGGACAGCTTACAATGAGCAGTTCTTC
V gene: TRBV28; J gene: TRBJ1-2; clone size: once; D gene: .; CDR3 protein: CASSSTPNYGYTF; CDR3 DNA: TGTGCCAGCAGTTCGACACCTAACTATGGCTACACCTTC
V gene: TRBV6-1; J gene: TRBJ1-3; clone size: .; D gene: TRBD1; CDR3 protein: CASSELTGIGNTIYF; CDR3 DNA: TGTGCCAGCAGTGAACTGACAGGGATCGGAAACACCATATATTTT
V gene: TRBV6-2/TRBV6-3; J gene: TRBJ1-2; clone size: .; D gene: TRBD1; CDR3 protein: CASSFGDSTIGGYTF; CDR3 DNA: TGTGCCAGCAGTTTTGGGGACAGTACTATTGGAGGCTACACCTTC
V gene: TRBV28; J gene: TRBJ1-5; clone size: .; D gene: TRBD1; CDR3 protein: CASMPTGTAIQPQHF; CDR3 DNA: TGTGCCAGCATGCCCACGGGGACAGCAATTCAGCCCCAGCATTTT
V gene: TRBV9; J gene: TRBJ2-7; clone size: .; D gene: .; CDR3 protein: CASSVASGTSLDEQYF; CDR3 DNA: TGTGCCAGCAGCGTAGCTTCGGGAACATCCCTCGACGAGCAGTACTTC
V gene: TRBV6-2/TRBV6-3; J gene: TRBJ2-7; clone size: .; D gene: .; CDR3 protein: CASSFPGARYEQYF; CDR3 DNA: TGTGCCAGCAGTTTTCCGGGAGCAAGGTACGAGCAGTACTTC
V gene: TRBV6-2/TRBV6-3; J gene: TRBJ1-6; clone size: .; D gene: .; CDR3 protein: CASSTSGRRNSPLHF; CDR3 DNA: TGTGCCAGCAGCACCTCCGGGAGGAGGAATTCACCCCTCCACTTT
V gene: TRBV7-9; J gene: TRBJ1-1; clone size: .; D gene: .; CDR3 protein: CASSLARRGRTEAFF; CDR3 DNA: TGTGCCAGCAGCTTAGCGAGACGGGGTCGCACTGAAGCTTTCTTT
V gene: TRBV5-1; J gene: TRBJ1-1; clone size: .; D gene: .; CDR3 protein: CASSSQGALFMNTEAFF; CDR3 DNA: TGCGCCAGCAGCTCACAAGGGGCGCTGTTCATGAACACTGAAGCTTTCTTT
V gene: TRBV20-1; J gene: TRBJ1-6; clone size: .; D gene: .; CDR3 protein: CSASHLGGRALGYNSPLHF; CDR3 DNA: TGCAGTGCTAGTCACCTGGGAGGGAGAGCACTCGGCTATAATTCACCCCTCCACTTT
V gene: TRBV9; J gene: TRBJ2-3; clone size: .; D gene: .; CDR3 protein: CASSVAPGPSRTDTQYF; CDR3 DNA: TGTGCCAGCAGCGTAGCCCCGGGTCCGTCCCGCACAGATACGCAGTATTTT
V gene: TRBV9; J gene: TRBJ2-7; clone size: .; D gene: TRBD1; CDR3 protein: CASSVAPLRDRGRNEQYF; CDR3 DNA: TGTGCCAGCAGCGTAGCCCCACTCCGGGACAGGGGGAGGAACGAGCAGTACTTC
V gene: TRBV18; J gene: TRBJ2-5; clone size: .; D gene: .; CDR3 protein: CASSPNNNRETQYF; CDR3 DNA: TGTGCCAGCTCACCTAATAACAATCGAGAGACCCAGTACTTC
V gene: TRBV6-2/TRBV6-3; J gene: TRBJ1-1; clone size: few; D gene: TRBD1; CDR3 protein: CASSYSTGQGGGEAFF; CDR3 DNA: TGTGCCAGCAGTTACTCGACGGGCCAGGGGGGAGGTGAAGCTTTCTTT
V gene: TRBV19; J gene: TRBJ1-1; clone size: .; D gene: .; CDR3 protein: CASSIAGTGMAFF; CDR3 DNA: TGTGCCAGTAGTATAGCAGGTACAGGGATGGCTTTCTTT
V gene: TRBV6-4; J gene: TRBJ1-5; clone size: few; D gene: .; CDR3 protein: CASSEEGSGNQPQHF; CDR3 DNA: TGTGCCAGCAGTGAGGAGGGCTCGGGCAATCAGCCCCAGCATTTT
V gene: TRBV7-2; J gene: TRBJ1-6; clone size: .; D gene: .; CDR3 protein: CASSTRQRSPLHF; CDR3 DNA: TGTGCCAGCAGCACCCGACAGCGTTCACCCCTCCACTTT